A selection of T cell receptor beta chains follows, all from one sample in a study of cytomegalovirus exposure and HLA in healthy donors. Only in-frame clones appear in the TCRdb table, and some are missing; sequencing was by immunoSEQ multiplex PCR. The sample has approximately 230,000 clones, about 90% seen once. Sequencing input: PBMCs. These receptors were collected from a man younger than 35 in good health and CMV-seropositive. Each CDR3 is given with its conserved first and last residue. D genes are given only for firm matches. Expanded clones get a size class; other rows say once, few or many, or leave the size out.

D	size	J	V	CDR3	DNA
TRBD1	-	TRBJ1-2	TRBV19	CASSIHGQEIYGYTF	TGTGCCAGTAGTATACACGGACAGGAGATCTATGGCTACACCTTC
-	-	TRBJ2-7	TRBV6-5	CASSYRLGPYEQYF	TGTGCCAGCAGTTACCGCCTCGGGCCGTACGAGCAGTACTTC
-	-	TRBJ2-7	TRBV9	CASSVSGGPSVVEQYF	TGTGCCAGCAGCGTATCTGGGGGGCCTAGTGTTGTCGAGCAGTACTTC
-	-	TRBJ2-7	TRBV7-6	CASSPSRGEQYF	TGTGCCAGCAGCCCCTCCAGGGGCGAGCAGTACTTC
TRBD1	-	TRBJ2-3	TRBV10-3	CATHQGQGRLSDTQYF	TGTGCCACTCACCAGGGACAGGGCCGGTTGTCAGATACGCAGTATTTT
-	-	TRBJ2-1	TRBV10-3	CAISAFGDNEQFF	TGTGCCATCAGTGCGTTCGGGGACAATGAGCAGTTCTTC
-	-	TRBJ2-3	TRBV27	CASCDSTDTQYF	TGTGCCAGCTGTGATAGCACAGATACGCAGTATTTT
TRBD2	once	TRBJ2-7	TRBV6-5	CASSWGGAGGPYEQYF	TGTGCCAGCAGTTGGGGGGGAGCGGGAGGGCCTTACGAGCAGTACTTC
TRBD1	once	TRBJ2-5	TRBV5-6	CASSSTGKETQYF	TGTGCCAGCAGCTCGACAGGGAAAGAGACCCAGTACTTC
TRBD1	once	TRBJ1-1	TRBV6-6	CASSFWTGMVTEAFF	TGTGCCAGCAGTTTCTGGACAGGGATGGTCACTGAAGCTTTCTTT